These 14 T cell receptor beta chains share one sample of origin, sequenced in a study of T-cell memory formation after mild COVID-19. TCRdb re-called the 5' RACE reads through MiXCR, storing one row per CDR3 protein. The table has 450,000 to 700,000 distinct CDR3 sequences, around 17% seen once. Input material: PBMCs or a T cell subset sorted from them (not recorded which). The receptors derive from an adult woman who had mild COVID-19 (a few samples of this study predate the infection). Cell type and time point are not known.

The sample holds a few counts of this clonotype. This rearrangement joins TRBV2 to TRBJ2-7; TRBD2 matches 11 bases. Germline CDR1 is SNHLY and CDR2 is FYNNEI. The CDR3 covers 15 residues. V dropped 5 bases and J dropped 0; count of bases not matched to a gene: 3. The CDR3 DNA reads as TGTGCCAGCAGTATAGCGGGAGGGAGCTCCTACGAGCAGTACTTC. Amino acid sequence: CASSIAGGSSYEQYF. The full variable domain, rest sourced from reference TRBV2 and TRBJ2-7, is EPEVTQTPSHQVTQMGQEVILRCVPISNHLYFYWYRQILGQKVEFLVSFYNNEISEKSEIFDDQFSVERPDGSNFTLKIRSTKLEDSAMYFCASSIAGGSSYEQYFGPGTRLTVT.

V and J are TRBV27 and TRBJ2-5; 10 nucleotides agree with TRBD2. Germline trimming cut 6 bases from V and 7 bases from J; bases unmatched to any gene: 5. The CDR3 contains 13 residues. Per germline, CDR1 MNHEY and CDR2 SMNVEV (reference sequence). The CDR3 protein is CASSPASGGTQYF. The CDR3 nucleotides read TGTGCCAGCAGCCCGGCTAGCGGGGGGACCCAGTACTTC.

The V gene is TRBV7-2, the J gene TRBJ1-1, with a weak D call TRBD1 (6 bases). There are 13 residues in the CDR3. The V gene lost 5 bases and the J gene lost 7 bases, with 14 bases spanning the gap. Germline V gene lookup returns CDR1 SGHTA and CDR2 FQGNSA. The CDR3 reads CASSPRTDSEAFF. CDR3 DNA sequence: TGTGCCAGCAGCCCTCGGACAGACAGTGAAGCTTTCTTT.

The V and J genes are TRBV6-1 and TRBJ2-3; 9 bases line up with TRBD2. This CDR3 contains 16 residues. Per germline, CDR1 MNHNS and CDR2 SASEGT. Losses at the gene ends were 6 bases for V and 2 bases for J; bases not matched to a gene: 9. The CDR3 sequence: CASRPLLAGFTDTQYF. DNA for the CDR3: TGTGCCAGCAGGCCTCTCCTAGCGGGGTTCACAGATACGCAGTATTTT.

This clonotype was observed many times. V and J are TRBV6-2 or TRBV6-3 and TRBJ2-1; 8 positions match TRBD1. V shed 7 bases, J shed 6 bases, and the junction held 8 bases outside the gene matches. The CDR3 extends over 14 amino acids. Germline CDR1 reads MNHEY; CDR2 reads SVGEGT. DNA of the CDR3: TGTGCCAGCATCCCAGGGGGCCTTTCCAATGAGCAGTTCTTC. This gives the protein CASIPGGLSNEQFF.

This chain uses TRBV3-1 with TRBJ1-2; 7 bases map to TRBD1. The V gene end was trimmed by 1 base and the J gene end by 4 bases; junction bases not matched to a gene: 12. CDR1 and CDR2 from the germline V gene are LGHDT and YNNKEL (reference sequence). The CDR3 consists of 17 residues. CDR3 in DNA: TGTGCCAGCAGCCAAGCGCTCCGACAGGGAAGAGCCTATGGCTACACCTTC. Amino acid sequence: CASSQALRQGRAYGYTF. The entire variable domain, with the rest obtained from reference TRBV3-1 and TRBJ1-2, is as follows: DTAVSQTPKYLVTQMGNDKSIKCEQNLGHDTMYWYKQDSKKFLKIMFSYNNKELIINETVPNRFSPKSPDKAHLNLHINSLELGDSAVYFCASSQALRQGRAYGYTFGSGTRLTVV.

This clonotype occurred a few times. The V gene is TRBV12-3 or TRBV12-4, the J gene TRBJ1-1, with D maybe TRBD1 (6 bases). Trimming stripped 10 bases from V and 6 bases from J, with 12 bases between. The CDR3 loop spans 11 amino acids. Written as DNA, the CDR3 is TGTGCCATCCAGGGGAGCGCTGAAGCTTTCTTT. Translating it yields CAIQGSAEAFF.

This clonotype was counted a few times. The rearrangement links TRBV5-1 to TRBJ2-2; perhaps TRBD2 as D (5 bases). V was trimmed by 4 bases and J by 4 bases, leaving 17 bases between them. Per the germline V gene, CDR1 is SGHRS and CDR2 is YFSETQ. The CDR3 consists of 16 residues. The CDR3 here is CASSTTGGSFTGELFF. DNA for the CDR3: TGCGCCAGCAGCACGACTGGTGGGAGTTTCACCGGGGAGCTGTTTTTT.

This clonotype has just a few counts. The chain joins TRBV3-1 to TRBJ2-1, with 12 bases identical to TRBD2. Trimming cost V 4 bases and J 9 bases; bases outside gene matches: 7. There are 15 residues in the CDR3. Germline CDR1 is LGHDT and CDR2 is YNNKEL (reference sequence). The CDR3 DNA reads as TGTGCCAGCAGCCTGGGACTAGCGGGCCTTGCTGAGCAGTTCTTC. Translated, it gives CASSLGLAGLAEQFF.

The chain couples TRBV7-9 to TRBJ2-7, with TRBD2 matching over 7 bases. V was clipped by 0 bases and J by 5 bases; unmatched bases: 7. Germline V gene lookup returns CDR1 SEHNR and CDR2 FQNEAQ (reference sequence). CDR3 length: 15 residues. CDR3 coding DNA: TGTGCCAGCAGCTTAGCTGCTCTCCGGGGGGACGAGCAGTACTTC. Its protein is CASSLAALRGDEQYF. The full variable domain, in which reference TRBV7-9 and TRBJ2-7 provide the parts outside the CDR3, is DTGVSQNPRHKITKRGQNVTFRCDPISEHNRLYWYRQTLGQGPEFLTYFQNEAQLEKSRLLSDRFSAERPKGSFSTLEIQRTEQGDSAMYLCASSLAALRGDEQYFGPGTRLTVT.

This clonotype occurred a few times. J is TRBJ2-1 and V is TRBV7-8; 12 bases are shared with TRBD2. Trimming at V came to 3 bases and at J to 0 bases, leaving 15 bases not matched to a gene. Per germline, CDR1 SGHVS and CDR2 FQNEAQ. The CDR3 runs 21 residues. The CDR3 loop reads CASSLERFGTSGPSSYNEQFF. DNA for the CDR3: TGTGCCAGCAGCTTGGAAAGATTCGGGACTAGCGGGCCGAGCTCCTACAATGAGCAGTTCTTC.

The gene calls are TRBV7-2 and TRBJ2-1; D is unclear. Germline CDR1 reads SGHTA; CDR2 reads FQGNSA. The CDR3 runs to 14 residues. V was pared by 4 bases and J by 4 bases, with 11 bases between. The CDR3 reads CASSSWASYNEQFF. Here the CDR3 DNA reads TGTGCCAGCAGCTCATGGGCTTCATACAATGAGCAGTTCTTC. The full variable domain, with the rest looked up from reference TRBV7-2 and TRBJ2-1, is GAGVSQSPSNKVTEKGKDVELRCDPISGHTALYWYRQSLGQGLEFLIYFQGNSAPDKSGLPSDRFSAERTGGSVSTLTIQRTQQEDSAVYLCASSSWASYNEQFFGPGTRLTVL.

The chain has TRBV12-3 or TRBV12-4 and TRBJ2-5, with 7 bases identical to TRBD2. V lost 3 bases and J lost 3; bases outside the gene matches: 13. The CDR3 totals 17 residues. CDR3 protein: CASSFGGGMSRKETQYF. The DNA of the CDR3 is TGTGCCAGCAGTTTCGGGGGAGGGATGAGCAGAAAAGAGACCCAGTACTTC.

The chain carries TRBV4-3 and TRBJ2-5; TRBD2 might be the D (6 bases). V lost 0 bases and J 8 bases, leaving 16 bases between the germline ends. The germline gives CDR1 LGHNA, CDR2 YSLEER. This CDR3 region has 15 residues. The chain's CDR3 is CASSQERGLFETQYF. CDR3 DNA sequence: TGCGCCAGCAGCCAAGAAAGGGGACTCTTCGAAACCCAGTACTTC.